Below are 20 T cell receptor beta chains sequenced from a single sample in a study of memory CD4+ T cells and cytomegalovirus serostatus. The data were produced by immunoSEQ multiplex PCR, yet TCRdb's version contains in-frame clones alone and is incomplete. The sample shows over 65,000 clones, around 80% of them seen only once. Single viable CD3+CD4+CD8-CD45RO+ cells were sorted as the memory CD4+ T cells. The sample comprised memory CD4+ T cells from blood. These receptors were taken from an adult in good health and CMV-seropositive.

This sequence joins TRBV7-2 and TRBJ2-3; D may be TRBD1 or TRBD2 (5 bases each). V was shortened by 5 bases and J by 4 bases, with 13 bases between the two germline ends. Germline loops: CDR1 SGHTA, CDR2 FQGNSA. The CDR3 covers 14 residues. The DNA of the CDR3 is TGTGCCAGCAGCCAAAACCAGGGAGCAGATACGCAGTATTTT. Amino acids: CASSQNQGADTQYF.

This chain connects TRBV4-1 to TRBJ1-2; weak D call: TRBD1 (6 bases). Between the trimmed V and J ends, which lost 1 base and 7 bases, there was a span of 22 bases. The CDR3 has 17 residues. Germline CDR1 is MGHRA and CDR2 is YSYEKL. CDR3 amino acids: CASSQVGGRSGPTGYTF. The DNA for the CDR3 is TGCGCCAGCAGCCAAGTAGGGGGGAGATCTGGGCCCACTGGCTACACCTTC.

This chain uses TRBV2 with TRBJ1-4; no clear D. This CDR3 comprises 14 residues. CDR1 is SNHLY, CDR2 FYNNEI, per germline. Trimming pared 6 bases from V and 0 bases from J, leaving 8 bases between. CDR3 DNA sequence: TGTGCCAGCAGGATCAGCTCAACTAATGAAAAACTGTTTTTT. Translated, it gives CASRISSTNEKLFF.

J is TRBJ2-2 and V is TRBV10-3; weak D call: TRBD1 (6 bases). Germline V gene sequence: CDR1 ENHRY, CDR2 SYGVKD. With 5 bases removed from V and 0 bases from J, the gap between germline ends came to 10 bases. This CDR3 region has 15 residues. CDR3 sequence reads: CAISSGTTNTGELFF. As DNA, the CDR3 is TGTGCCATCAGTTCGGGGACAACGAACACCGGGGAGCTGTTTTTT.

The chain combines TRBV10-3 with TRBJ2-3; TRBD2 matches at 7 bases. Trimming took 4 bases from V and 2 from J; bases not matched to a gene: 9. CDR3 length equals 16 residues. CDR1 and CDR2 (germline): ENHRY, SYGVKD. Written as DNA, the CDR3 is TGTGCCATCAGTGGCCGGGACTACAGGCTCACAGATACGCAGTATTTT. Translating gives CAISGRDYRLTDTQYF.

The V and J genes are TRBV6-5 and TRBJ1-1; D possibly corresponds to TRBD1 (6 bases). The CDR3 consists of 15 residues. CDR1 MNHEY and CDR2 SVGAGI come from the germline V gene. V was trimmed by 0 bases and J by 5 bases, leaving 13 bases between them. CDR3 nucleotide sequence: TGTGCCAGCAGTTACTCGCAGGGGAGGAAAACTGAAGCTTTCTTT. Translated, it gives CASSYSQGRKTEAFF.

This chain connects TRBV6-6 to TRBJ1-6; D gene ambiguous. This CDR3 region has 16 residues. Germline loops: CDR1 MNHNY, CDR2 SVGAGI (reference sequence). V was shortened by 4 bases and J by 0 bases, with 10 bases between the two germline ends. This CDR3 is CASSSDGSSYNSPLHF. CDR3 coding DNA: TGTGCCAGCAGTTCGGACGGGAGCTCCTATAATTCACCCCTCCACTTT.

The chain has TRBV10-3 and TRBJ2-5, with D perhaps matching TRBD1 or TRBD2 (7 bases each). CDR3 length: 16 amino acids. The V gene's germline CDR1 is ENHRY and CDR2 SYGVKD. Deletions cut 3 bases from V and 5 bases from J, with 19 bases between. The CDR3 loop is CAISEGFSGGGETQYF. CDR3 nucleotide sequence: TGTGCCATCAGTGAAGGTTTCTCAGGGGGGGGTGAGACCCAGTACTTC.

This clone has just a few counts. The CDR3 region has the DNA TGTGCCAGCAGTACCATGAGCTCCTACAATGAGCAGTTCTTC. This gives the protein CASSTMSSYNEQFF. The chain uses TRBV27 and TRBJ2-1; D remains ambiguous. The CDR3 spans 14 residues. V gave up 5 bases and J gave up 0 bases, with 8 bases separating them. CDR1 and CDR2 from the germline V gene are MNHEY and SMNVEV (reference sequence).

The chain links TRBV27 to TRBJ1-2, with D unclear. This CDR3 contains 13 residues. CDR1 and CDR2 (germline): MNHEY, SMNVEV (reference sequence). The V end lost 6 bases, the J end lost 11 bases, and 19 bases lay between the germline ends. The CDR3 DNA is TGTGCCAGCAGCTTTAGCCAAGAAAGGAGGTACACCTTC. It encodes CASSFSQERRYTF.

This clone was seen once. The V call is TRBV13, the J call TRBJ2-7, with D possibly being TRBD1 (5 bases). V was clipped by 5 bases and J by 4 bases, with 15 bases between them. CDR1 is PRHDT and CDR2 is FYEKMQ in the germline V gene (reference sequence). The CDR3 sequence is 14 residues long. The CDR3 region has the DNA TGTGCCAGCAGCCCCCGTGGGGCAGAATACGAGCAGTACTTC. This encodes CASSPRGAEYEQYF.

This clone was seen only a few times. The J gene is TRBJ1-2, the V gene TRBV20-1; D unresolved. Deletions cut 3 bases from V and 8 bases from J, with 10 bases between. This CDR3 has 11 residues. The germline V gene encodes CDR1 DFQATT and CDR2 SNEGSKA (reference sequence). DNA for the CDR3: TGCAGTGCTAGGAACCTCAAGGGCTACACCTTC. This translates into CSARNLKGYTF.

The rearrangement joins TRBV7-2 to TRBJ2-3; D unresolved. The CDR3 loop spans 16 amino acids. CDR1 and CDR2 (germline): SGHTA, FQGNSA. V was pared by 3 bases and J by 0 bases, with 13 bases between. DNA of the CDR3: TGTGCCAGCAGCTTTAGACGGGCGGCCAGCACAGATACGCAGTATTTT. Its translation: CASSFRRAASTDTQYF.

This sequence joins TRBV5-4 and TRBJ2-7, with 12 positions matching TRBD2. The length of the CDR3 is 16 residues. The germline V gene has CDR1 SGHNT and CDR2 YYREEE (reference sequence). Germline trimming cut 5 bases from V and 4 bases from J; bases unmatched to any gene: 10. In DNA, the CDR3 is TGTGCCAGCAGTTCCCCAGGACTAGCGGGGACTTACGAGCAGTACTTC. It yields the protein CASSSPGLAGTYEQYF.

The count of this clone is one. J is TRBJ2-1 and V is TRBV4-1, with 12 bases that match TRBD2. The CDR3 contains 16 residues. J lost 12 bases, V lost 4 bases, and 13 bases had no gene match. Germline V lookup: CDR1 MGHRA, CDR2 YSYEKL. CDR3 amino acids: CASSPLTSGSTLGQFF. DNA for the CDR3: TGCGCCAGCAGCCCCTTGACTAGCGGGAGCACGTTAGGGCAGTTCTTC.

The chain joins TRBV11-1 to TRBJ1-1; no clear D. In germline, CDR1 is SGHAT, CDR2 FQDESV (reference sequence). V lost 1 base and J 4 bases, leaving 10 bases between the germline ends. The CDR3 extends over 14 amino acids. This CDR3 is CASSLVQESTEAFF. The CDR3 DNA reads TGTGCCAGCAGCTTAGTCCAGGAATCCACTGAAGCTTTCTTT.

The V call is TRBV4-2, the J call TRBJ1-5; D may be TRBD1 (5 bases). This CDR3 contains 18 residues. Trimming stripped 1 base from V and 3 bases from J, with 19 bases between. CDR1 and CDR2 (germline): LGHNA, YNFKEQ. CDR3 in DNA: TGTGCCAGCAGCCAAGCCATTCGAGGACAAAGAATCAATCAGCCCCAGCATTTT. Translation: CASSQAIRGQRINQPQHF.

The chain uses TRBV18 and TRBJ2-2; perhaps TRBD2 as D (6 bases). The germline gives CDR1 KGHSH, CDR2 LQKENI. The CDR3 contains 15 residues. V gave up 5 bases and J gave up 4 bases, with 14 bases separating them. The CDR3 is CASSDGSAATGELFF. For the CDR3, the DNA is TGTGCCAGCTCAGACGGGAGTGCTGCCACCGGGGAGCTGTTTTTT. Together with reference TRBV18 and TRBJ2-2, the CDR3 gives the full variable domain: NAGVMQNPRHLVRRRGQEARLRCSPMKGHSHVYWYRQLPEEGLKFMVYLQKENIIDESGMPKERFSAEFPKEGPSILRIQQVVRGDSAAYFCASSDGSAATGELFFGEGSRLTVL.

This clone was counted a single time. DNA for the CDR3: TGTGCCAACCAGGGTAGCCCGGATAACTATGGCTACACCTTC. Translation: CANQGSPDNYGYTF. The J gene is TRBJ1-2, the V gene TRBV2, with a weak D call TRBD1 (5 bases). Trimming cost V 10 bases and J 1 base, with 16 bases left between them. CDR1 and CDR2 from the germline V gene are SNHLY and FYNNEI. CDR3 length equals 14 residues.

This clone showed up just once. The chain has TRBV2 and TRBJ2-1; D might be TRBD1 (6 bases). The V and J ends lost 8 bases and 0 bases respectively, with 14 bases between them. The CDR3 is 15 residues long. In germline, CDR1 is SNHLY, CDR2 FYNNEI. CDR3 sequence reads: CASRPGTSSYNEQFF. CDR3 nucleotide sequence: TGTGCCAGCCGTCCCGGGACAAGCTCCTACAATGAGCAGTTCTTC.